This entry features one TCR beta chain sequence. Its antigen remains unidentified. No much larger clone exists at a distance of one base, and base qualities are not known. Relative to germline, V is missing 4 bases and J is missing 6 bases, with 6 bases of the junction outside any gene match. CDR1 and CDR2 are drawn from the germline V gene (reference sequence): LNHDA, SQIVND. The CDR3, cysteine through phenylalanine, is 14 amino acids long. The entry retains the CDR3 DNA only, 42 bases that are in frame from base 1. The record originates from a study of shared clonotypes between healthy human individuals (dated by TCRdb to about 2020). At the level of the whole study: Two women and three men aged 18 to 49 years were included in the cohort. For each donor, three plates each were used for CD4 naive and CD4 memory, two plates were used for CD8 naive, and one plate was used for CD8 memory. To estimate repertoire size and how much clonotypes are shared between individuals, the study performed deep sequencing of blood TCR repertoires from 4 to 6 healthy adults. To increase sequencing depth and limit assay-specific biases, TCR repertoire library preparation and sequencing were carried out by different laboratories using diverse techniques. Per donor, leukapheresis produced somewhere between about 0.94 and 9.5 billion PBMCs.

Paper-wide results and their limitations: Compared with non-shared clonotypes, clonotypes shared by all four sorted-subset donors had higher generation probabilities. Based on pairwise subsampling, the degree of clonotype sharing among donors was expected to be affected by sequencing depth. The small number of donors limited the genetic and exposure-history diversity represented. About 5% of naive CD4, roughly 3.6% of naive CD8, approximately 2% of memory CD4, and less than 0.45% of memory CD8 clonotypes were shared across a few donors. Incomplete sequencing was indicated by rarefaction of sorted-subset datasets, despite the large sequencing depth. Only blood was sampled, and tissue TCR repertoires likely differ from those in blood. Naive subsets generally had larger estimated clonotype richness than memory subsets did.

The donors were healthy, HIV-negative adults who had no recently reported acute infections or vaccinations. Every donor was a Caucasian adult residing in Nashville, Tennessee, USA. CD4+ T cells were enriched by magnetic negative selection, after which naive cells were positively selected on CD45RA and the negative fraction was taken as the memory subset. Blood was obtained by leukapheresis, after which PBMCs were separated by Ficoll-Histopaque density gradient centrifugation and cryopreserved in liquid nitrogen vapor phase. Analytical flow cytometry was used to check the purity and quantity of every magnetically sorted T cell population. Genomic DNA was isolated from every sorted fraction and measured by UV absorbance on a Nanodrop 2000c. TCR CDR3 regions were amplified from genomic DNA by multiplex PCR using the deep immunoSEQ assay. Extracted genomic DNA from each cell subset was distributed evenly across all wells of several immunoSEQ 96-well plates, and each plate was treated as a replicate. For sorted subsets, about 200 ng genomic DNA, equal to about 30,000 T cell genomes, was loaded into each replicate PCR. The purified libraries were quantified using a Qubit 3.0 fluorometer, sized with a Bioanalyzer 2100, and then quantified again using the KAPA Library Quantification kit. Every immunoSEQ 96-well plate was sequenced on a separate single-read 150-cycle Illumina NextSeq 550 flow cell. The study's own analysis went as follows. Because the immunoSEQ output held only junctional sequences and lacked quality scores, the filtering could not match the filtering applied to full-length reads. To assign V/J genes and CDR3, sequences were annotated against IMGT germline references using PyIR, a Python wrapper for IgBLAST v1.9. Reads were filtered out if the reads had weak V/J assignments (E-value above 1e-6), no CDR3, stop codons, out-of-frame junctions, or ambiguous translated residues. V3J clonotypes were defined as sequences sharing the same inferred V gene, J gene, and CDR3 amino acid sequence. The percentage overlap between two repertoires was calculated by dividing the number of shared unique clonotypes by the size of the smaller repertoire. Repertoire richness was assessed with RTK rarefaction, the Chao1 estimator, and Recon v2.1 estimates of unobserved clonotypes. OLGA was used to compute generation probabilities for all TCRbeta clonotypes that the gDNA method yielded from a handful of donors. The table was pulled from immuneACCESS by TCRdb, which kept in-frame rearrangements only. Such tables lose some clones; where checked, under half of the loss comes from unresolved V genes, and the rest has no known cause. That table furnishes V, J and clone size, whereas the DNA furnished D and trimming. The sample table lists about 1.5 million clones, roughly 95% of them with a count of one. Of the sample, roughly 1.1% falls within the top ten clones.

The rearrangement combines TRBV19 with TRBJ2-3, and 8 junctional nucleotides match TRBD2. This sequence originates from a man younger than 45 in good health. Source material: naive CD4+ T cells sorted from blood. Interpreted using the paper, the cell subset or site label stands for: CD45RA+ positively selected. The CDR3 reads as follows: CASSRIAGPDTQYF. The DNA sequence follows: TGTGCCAGTAGTAGGATAGCGGGACCGGATACGCAGTATTTT. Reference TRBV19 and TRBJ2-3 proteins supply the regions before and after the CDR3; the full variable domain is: DGGITQSPKYLFRKEGQNVTLSCEQNLNHDAMYWYRQDPGQGLRLIYYSQIVNDFQKGDIAEGYSVSREKKESFPLTVTSAQKNPTAFYLCASSRIAGPDTQYFGPGTRLTVL.